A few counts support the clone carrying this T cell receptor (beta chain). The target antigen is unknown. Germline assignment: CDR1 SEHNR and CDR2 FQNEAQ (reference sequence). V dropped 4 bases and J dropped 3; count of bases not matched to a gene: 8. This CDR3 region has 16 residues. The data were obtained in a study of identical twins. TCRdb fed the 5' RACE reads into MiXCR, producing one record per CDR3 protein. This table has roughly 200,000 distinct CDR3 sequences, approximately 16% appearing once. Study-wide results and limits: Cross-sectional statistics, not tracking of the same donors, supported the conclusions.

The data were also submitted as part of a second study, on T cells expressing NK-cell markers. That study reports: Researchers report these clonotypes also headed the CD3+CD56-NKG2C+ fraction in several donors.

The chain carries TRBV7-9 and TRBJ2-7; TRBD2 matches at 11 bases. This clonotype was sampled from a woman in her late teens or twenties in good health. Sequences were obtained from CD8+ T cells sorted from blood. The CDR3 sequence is CASSSTSGRLGYEQYF. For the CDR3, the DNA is TGTGCCAGCAGCTCTACTAGCGGGAGACTGGGCTACGAGCAGTACTTC.